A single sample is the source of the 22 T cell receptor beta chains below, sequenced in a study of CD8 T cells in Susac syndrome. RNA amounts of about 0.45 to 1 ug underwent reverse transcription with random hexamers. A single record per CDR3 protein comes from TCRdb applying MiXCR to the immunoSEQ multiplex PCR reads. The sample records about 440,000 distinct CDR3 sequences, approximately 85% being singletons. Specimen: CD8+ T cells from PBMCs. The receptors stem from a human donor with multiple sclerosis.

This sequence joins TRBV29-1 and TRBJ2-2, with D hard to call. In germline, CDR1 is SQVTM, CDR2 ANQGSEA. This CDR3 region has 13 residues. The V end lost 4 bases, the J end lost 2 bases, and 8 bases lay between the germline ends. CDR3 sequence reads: CSVVNKNTGELFF. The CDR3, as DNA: TGCAGCGTTGTAAACAAAAACACCGGGGAGCTGTTTTTT.

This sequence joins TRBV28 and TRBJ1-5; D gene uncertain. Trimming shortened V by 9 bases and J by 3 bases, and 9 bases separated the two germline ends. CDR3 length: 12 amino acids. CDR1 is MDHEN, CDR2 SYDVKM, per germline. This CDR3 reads CASNLANQPQHF. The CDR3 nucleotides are TGTGCCAGTAATTTGGCCAATCAGCCCCAGCATTTT.

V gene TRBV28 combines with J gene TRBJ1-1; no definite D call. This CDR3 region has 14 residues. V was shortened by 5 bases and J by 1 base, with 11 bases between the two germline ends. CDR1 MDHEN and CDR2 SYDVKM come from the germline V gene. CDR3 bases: TGTGCCAGCAGTCAAACACGCAGGAACACTGAAGCTTTCTTT. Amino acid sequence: CASSQTRRNTEAFF.

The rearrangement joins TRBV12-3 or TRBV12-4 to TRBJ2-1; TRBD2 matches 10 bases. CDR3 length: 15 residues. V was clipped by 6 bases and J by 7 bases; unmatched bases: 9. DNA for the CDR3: TGTGCCAGCAGCCTCACGGGACTAGCGTTAAATGAGCAGTTCTTC. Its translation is CASSLTGLALNEQFF.

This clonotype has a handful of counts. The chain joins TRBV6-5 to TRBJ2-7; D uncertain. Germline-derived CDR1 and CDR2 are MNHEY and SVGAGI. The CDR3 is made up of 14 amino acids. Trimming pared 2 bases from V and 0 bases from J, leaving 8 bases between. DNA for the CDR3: TGTGCCAGCAGTTACACGCGGAGCTCCTACGAGCAGTACTTC. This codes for CASSYTRSSYEQYF.

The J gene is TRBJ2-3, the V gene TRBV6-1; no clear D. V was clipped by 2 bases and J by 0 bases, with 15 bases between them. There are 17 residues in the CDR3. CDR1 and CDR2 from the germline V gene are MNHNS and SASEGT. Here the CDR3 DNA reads TGTGCCAGCAGTGAATCAATCTGGCTTCCCAGCACAGATACGCAGTATTTT. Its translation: CASSESIWLPSTDTQYF.

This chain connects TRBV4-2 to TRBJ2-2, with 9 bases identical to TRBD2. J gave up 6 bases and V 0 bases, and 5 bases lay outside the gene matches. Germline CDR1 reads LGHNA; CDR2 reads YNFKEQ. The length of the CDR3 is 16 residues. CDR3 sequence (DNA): TGTGCCAGCAGCCAAGATCGAGCGGGAGGCCCCGGGGAGCTGTTTTTT. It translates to CASSQDRAGGPGELFF.

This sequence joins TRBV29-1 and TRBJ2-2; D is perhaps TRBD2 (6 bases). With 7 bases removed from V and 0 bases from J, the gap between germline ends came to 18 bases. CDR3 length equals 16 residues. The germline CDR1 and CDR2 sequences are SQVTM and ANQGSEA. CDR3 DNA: TGCAGCGCCGAAGCCTACCCGGGGGCGAACACCGGGGAGCTGTTTTTT. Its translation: CSAEAYPGANTGELFF.

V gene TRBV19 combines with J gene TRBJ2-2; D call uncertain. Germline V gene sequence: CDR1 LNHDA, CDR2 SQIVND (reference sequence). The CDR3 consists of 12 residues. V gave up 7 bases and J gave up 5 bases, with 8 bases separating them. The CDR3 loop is CASIEGTGELFF. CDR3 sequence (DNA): TGTGCCAGTATTGAAGGGACCGGGGAGCTGTTTTTT.

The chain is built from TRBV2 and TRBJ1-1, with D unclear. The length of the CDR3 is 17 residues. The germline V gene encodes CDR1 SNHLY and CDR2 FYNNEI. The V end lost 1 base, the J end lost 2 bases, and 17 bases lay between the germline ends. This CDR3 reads CASSEGGQVVGNTEAFF. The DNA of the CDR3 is TGTGCCAGCAGTGAAGGGGGTCAGGTCGTCGGTAACACTGAAGCTTTCTTT.

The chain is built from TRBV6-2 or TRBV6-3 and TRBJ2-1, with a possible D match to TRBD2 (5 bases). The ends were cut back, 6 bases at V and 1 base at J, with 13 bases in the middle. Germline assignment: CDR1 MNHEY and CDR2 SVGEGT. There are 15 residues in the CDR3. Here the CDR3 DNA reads TGTGCCAGCAGCCAAAGCTGGAGGTCCTACAATGAGCAGTTCTTC. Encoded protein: CASSQSWRSYNEQFF.

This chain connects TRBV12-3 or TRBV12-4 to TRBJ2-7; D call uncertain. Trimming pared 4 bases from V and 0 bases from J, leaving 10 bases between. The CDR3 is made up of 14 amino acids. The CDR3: CASSSSGVSYEQYF. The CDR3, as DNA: TGTGCCAGCAGTTCCTCTGGGGTCTCCTACGAGCAGTACTTC.

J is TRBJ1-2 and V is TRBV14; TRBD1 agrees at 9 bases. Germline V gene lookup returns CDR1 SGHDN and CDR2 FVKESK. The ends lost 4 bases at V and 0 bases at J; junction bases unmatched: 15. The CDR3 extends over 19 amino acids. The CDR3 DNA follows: TGTGCCAGCAGCCCGAAGAGGTGGACAGGGGAGTTAGCTAACTATGGCTACACCTTC. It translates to CASSPKRWTGELANYGYTF. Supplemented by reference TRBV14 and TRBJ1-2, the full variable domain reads EAGVTQFPSHSVIEKGQTVTLRCDPISGHDNLYWYRRVMGKEIKFLLHFVKESKQDESGMPNNRFLAERTGGTYSTLKVQPAELEDSGVYFCASSPKRWTGELANYGYTFGSGTRLTVV.

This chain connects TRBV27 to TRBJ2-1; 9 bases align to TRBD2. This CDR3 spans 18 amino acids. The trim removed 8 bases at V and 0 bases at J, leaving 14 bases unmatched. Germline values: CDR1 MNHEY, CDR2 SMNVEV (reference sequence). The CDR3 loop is CASRKRPGLAYSYNEQFF. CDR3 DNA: TGTGCCAGCCGCAAAAGGCCGGGACTAGCCTACTCCTACAATGAGCAGTTCTTC.

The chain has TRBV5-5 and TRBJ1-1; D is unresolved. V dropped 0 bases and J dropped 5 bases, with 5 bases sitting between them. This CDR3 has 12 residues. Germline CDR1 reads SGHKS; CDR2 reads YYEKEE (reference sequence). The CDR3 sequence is CASSLVQTEAFF. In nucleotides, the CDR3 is TGTGCCAGCAGCTTGGTACAAACTGAAGCTTTCTTT.

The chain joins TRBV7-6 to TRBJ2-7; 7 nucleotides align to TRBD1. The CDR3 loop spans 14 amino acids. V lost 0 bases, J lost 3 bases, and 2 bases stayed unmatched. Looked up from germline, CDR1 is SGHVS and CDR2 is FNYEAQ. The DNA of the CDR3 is TGTGCCAGCAGCTTAGCGCGGACAGGCTACGAGCAGTACTTC. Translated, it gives CASSLARTGYEQYF.

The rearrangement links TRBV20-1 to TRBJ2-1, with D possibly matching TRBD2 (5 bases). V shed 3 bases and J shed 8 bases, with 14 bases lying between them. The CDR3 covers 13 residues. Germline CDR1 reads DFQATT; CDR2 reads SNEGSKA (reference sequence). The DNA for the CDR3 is TGCAGTGCTAGGGGCACTAGTGCCCATGAGCAGTTCTTC. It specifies CSARGTSAHEQFF.

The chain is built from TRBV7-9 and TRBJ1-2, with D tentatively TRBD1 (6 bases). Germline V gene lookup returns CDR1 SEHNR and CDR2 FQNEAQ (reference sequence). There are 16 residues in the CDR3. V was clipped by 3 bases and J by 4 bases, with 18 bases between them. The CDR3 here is CASSFAGQGPPYGYTF. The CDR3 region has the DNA TGTGCCAGCAGCTTTGCGGGGCAGGGGCCTCCCTATGGCTACACCTTC.

CDR3 amino acids: CASSQEPRWIHEQYF. CDR3 nucleotides: TGCGCCAGCAGCCAGGAACCTCGATGGATCCACGAGCAGTACTTC. This sequence joins TRBV4-1 and TRBJ2-7; no definite D call. The CDR3 runs to 15 residues. The V end was cut by 3 bases, the J end by 5 bases, with 17 bases between. Per the germline V gene, CDR1 is MGHRA and CDR2 is YSYEKL.

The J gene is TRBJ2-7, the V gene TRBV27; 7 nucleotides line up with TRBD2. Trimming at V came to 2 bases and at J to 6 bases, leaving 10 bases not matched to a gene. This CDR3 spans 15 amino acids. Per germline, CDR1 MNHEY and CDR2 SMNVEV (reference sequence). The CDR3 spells CASSLASGMVVEQYF. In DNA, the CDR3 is TGTGCCAGCAGTTTAGCGAGCGGGATGGTAGTCGAGCAGTACTTC.

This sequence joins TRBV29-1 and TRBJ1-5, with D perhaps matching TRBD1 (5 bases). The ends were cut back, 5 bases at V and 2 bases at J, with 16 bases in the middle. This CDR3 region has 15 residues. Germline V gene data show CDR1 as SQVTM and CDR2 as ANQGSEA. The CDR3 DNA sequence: TGCAGCGTTATCGACCAAGGGGCAGGCAATCAGCCCCAGCATTTT. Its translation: CSVIDQGAGNQPQHF.

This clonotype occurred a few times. CDR3 loop: CASSQEGVNTEAFF. The CDR3 DNA follows: TGTGCCAGCAGCCAAGAGGGGGTAAACACTGAAGCTTTCTTT. This chain links TRBV3-1 with TRBJ1-1; TRBD1 might be the D (5 bases). The germline V and J ends were trimmed by 0 bases and 2 bases, with 7 bases remaining between them. CDR1 and CDR2 (germline): LGHDT, YNNKEL (reference sequence). The length of the CDR3 is 14 residues.